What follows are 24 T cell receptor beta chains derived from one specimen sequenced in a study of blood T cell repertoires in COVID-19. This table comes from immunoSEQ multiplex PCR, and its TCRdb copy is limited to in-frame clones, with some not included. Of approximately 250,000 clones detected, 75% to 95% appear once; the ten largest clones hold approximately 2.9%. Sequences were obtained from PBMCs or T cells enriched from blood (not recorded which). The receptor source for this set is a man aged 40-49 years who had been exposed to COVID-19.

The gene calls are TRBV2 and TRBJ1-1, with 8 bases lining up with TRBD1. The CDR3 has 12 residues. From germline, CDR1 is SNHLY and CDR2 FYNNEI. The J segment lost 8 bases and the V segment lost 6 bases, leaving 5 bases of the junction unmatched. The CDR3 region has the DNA TGTGCCAGCAGGACAGGGGAGGAGGAAGCTTTCTTT. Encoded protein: CASRTGEEEAFF.

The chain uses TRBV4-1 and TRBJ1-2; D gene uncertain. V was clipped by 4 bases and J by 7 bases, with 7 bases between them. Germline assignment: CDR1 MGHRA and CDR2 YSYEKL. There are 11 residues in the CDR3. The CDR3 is CASSPGAGYTF. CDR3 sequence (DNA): TGCGCCAGCAGCCCGGGAGCTGGCTACACCTTC.

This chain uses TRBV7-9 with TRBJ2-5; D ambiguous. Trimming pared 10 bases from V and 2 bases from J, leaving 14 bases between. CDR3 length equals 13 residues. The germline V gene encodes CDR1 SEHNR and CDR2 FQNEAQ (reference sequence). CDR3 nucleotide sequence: TGTGCCATGCAAGGAACGGGTCAAGAGACCCAGTACTTC. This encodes CAMQGTGQETQYF. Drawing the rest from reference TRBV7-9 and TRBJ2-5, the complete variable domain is DTGVSQNPRHKITKRGQNVTFRCDPISEHNRLYWYRQTLGQGPEFLTYFQNEAQLEKSRLLSDRFSAERPKGSFSTLEIQRTEQGDSAMYLCAMQGTGQETQYFGPGTRLLVL.

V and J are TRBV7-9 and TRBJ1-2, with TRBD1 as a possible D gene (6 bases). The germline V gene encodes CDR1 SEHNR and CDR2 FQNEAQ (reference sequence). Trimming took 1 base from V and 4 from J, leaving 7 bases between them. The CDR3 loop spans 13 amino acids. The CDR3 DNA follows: TGTGCCAGCAGCTTAGAACAGGGCTATGGCTACACCTTC. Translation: CASSLEQGYGYTF.

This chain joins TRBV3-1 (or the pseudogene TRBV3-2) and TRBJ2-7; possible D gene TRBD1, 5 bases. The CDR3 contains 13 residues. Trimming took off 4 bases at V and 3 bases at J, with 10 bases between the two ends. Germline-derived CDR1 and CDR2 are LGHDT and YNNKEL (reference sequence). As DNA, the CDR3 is TGTGCCAGCAGCCCGACAGTTTACTACGAGCAGTACTTC. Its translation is CASSPTVYYEQYF.

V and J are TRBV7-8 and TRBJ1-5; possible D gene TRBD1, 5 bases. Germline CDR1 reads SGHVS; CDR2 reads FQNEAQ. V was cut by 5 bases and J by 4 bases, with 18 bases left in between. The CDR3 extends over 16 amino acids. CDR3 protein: CASSLYRTSGNQPQHF. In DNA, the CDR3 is TGTGCCAGCAGCCTTTATAGGACCTCAGGGAATCAGCCCCAGCATTTT.

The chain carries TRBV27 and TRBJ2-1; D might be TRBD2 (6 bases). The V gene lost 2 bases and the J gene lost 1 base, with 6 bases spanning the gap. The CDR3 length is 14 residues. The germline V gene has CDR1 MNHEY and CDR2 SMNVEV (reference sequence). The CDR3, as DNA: TGTGCCAGCAGTTTAAGCGGGTCCTACAATGAGCAGTTCTTC. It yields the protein CASSLSGSYNEQFF.

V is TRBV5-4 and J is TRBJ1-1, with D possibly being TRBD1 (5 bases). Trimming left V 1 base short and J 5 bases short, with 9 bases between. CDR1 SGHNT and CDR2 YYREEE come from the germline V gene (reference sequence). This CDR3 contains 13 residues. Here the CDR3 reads CASSLTGGTEAFF. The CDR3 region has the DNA TGTGCCAGCAGCTTGACCGGGGGGACTGAAGCTTTCTTT.

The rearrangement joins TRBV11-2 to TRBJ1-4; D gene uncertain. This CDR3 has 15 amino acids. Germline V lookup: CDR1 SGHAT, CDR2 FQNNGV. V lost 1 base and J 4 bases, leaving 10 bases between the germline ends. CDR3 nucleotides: TGTGCCAGCAGCTTAGGCAGAGGCCTTAATGAAAAACTGTTTTTT. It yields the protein CASSLGRGLNEKLFF. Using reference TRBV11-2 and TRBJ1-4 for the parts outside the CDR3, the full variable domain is EAGVAQSPRYKIIEKRQSVAFWCNPISGHATLYWYQQILGQGPKLLIQFQNNGVVDDSQLPKDRFSAERLKGVDSTLKIQPAKLEDSAVYLCASSLGRGLNEKLFFGSGTQLSVL.

CDR3 DNA: TGTGCCATCAGTGAGTCGGCACAACGTATGTACACCTTC. This translates into CAISESAQRMYTF. This rearrangement joins TRBV10-3 to TRBJ1-2; D unresolved. The CDR3 sequence is 13 residues long. Between the trimmed V and J ends, which lost 0 bases and 11 bases, there was a span of 13 bases. Germline-derived CDR1 and CDR2 are ENHRY and SYGVKD.

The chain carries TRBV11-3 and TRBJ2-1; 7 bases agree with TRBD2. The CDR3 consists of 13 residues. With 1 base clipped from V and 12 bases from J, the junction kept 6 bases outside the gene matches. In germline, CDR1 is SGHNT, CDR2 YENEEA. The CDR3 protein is CASSLGTLAAQFF. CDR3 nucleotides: TGTGCCAGCAGCTTAGGAACCCTAGCGGCGCAGTTCTTC. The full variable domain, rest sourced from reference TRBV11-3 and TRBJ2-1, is EAGVVQSPRYKIIEKKQPVAFWCNPISGHNTLYWYLQNLGQGPELLIRYENEEAVDDSQLPKDRFSAERLKGVDSTLKIQPAELGDSAVYLCASSLGTLAAQFFGPGTRLTVL.

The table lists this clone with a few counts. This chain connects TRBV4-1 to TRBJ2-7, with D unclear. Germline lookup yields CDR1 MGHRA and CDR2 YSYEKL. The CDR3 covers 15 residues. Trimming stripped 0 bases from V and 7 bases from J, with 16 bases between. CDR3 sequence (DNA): TGCGCCAGCAGCCAAGATATTGGTGGAGCCTGGGAGCAGTACTTC. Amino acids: CASSQDIGGAWEQYF.

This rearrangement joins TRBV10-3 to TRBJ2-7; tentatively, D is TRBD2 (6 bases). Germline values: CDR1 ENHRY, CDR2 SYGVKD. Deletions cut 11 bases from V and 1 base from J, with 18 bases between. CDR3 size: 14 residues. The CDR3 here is CAVAEDTISYEQYF. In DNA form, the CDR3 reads TGTGCCGTAGCGGAGGACACCATTTCCTACGAGCAGTACTTC.

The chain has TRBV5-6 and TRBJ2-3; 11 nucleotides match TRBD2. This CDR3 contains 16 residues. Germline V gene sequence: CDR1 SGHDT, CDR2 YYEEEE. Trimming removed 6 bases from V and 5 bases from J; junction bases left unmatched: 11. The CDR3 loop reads CASTNPGLAGKDTQYF. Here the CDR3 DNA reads TGTGCCAGCACCAACCCCGGACTAGCGGGTAAAGATACGCAGTATTTT. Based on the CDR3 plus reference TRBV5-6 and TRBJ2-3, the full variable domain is DAGVTQSPTHLIKTRGQQVTLRCSPKSGHDTVSWYQQALGQGPQFIFQYYEEEERQRGNFPDRFSGHQFPNYSSELNVNALLLGDSALYLCASTNPGLAGKDTQYFGPGTRLTVL.

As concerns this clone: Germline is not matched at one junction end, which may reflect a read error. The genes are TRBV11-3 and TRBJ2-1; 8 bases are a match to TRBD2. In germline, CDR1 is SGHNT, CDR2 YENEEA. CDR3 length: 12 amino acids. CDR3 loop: CASSATSGNPLF. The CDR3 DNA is TGTGCCAGCAGCGCAACTAGCGGAAATCCCCTCTTC.

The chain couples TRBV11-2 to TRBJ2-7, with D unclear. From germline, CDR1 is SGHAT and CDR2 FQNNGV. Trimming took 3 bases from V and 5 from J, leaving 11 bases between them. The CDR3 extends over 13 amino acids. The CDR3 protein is CASSFPPPHEQYF. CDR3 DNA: TGTGCCAGCAGCTTTCCCCCTCCCCACGAGCAGTACTTC.

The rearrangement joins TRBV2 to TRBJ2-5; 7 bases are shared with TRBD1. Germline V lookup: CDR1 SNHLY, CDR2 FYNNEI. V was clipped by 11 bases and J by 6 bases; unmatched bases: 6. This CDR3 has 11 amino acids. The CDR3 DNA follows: TGTGCCCGGCGACAGGGTCAGACCCAGTACTTC. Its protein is CARRQGQTQYF.

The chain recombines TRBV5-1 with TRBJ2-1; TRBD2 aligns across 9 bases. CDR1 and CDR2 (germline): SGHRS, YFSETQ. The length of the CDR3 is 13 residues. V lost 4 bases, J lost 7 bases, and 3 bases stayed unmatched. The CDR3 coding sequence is TGCGCCAGCAGCCAGGCGGGAGGGAATGAGCAGTTCTTC. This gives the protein CASSQAGGNEQFF.

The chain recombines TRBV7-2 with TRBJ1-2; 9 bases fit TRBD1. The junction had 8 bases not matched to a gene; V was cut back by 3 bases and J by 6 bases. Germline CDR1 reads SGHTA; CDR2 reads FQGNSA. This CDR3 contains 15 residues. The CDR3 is CASSFSRRTGDGYTF. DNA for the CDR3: TGTGCCAGCAGCTTTTCACGACGGACAGGGGATGGCTACACCTTC.

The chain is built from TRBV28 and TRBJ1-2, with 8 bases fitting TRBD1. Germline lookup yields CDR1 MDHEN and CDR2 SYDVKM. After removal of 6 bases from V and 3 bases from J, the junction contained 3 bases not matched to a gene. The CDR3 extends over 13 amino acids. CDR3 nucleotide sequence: TGTGCCAGCAGCTCGGGACAGGACTATGGCTACACCTTC. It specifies CASSSGQDYGYTF.

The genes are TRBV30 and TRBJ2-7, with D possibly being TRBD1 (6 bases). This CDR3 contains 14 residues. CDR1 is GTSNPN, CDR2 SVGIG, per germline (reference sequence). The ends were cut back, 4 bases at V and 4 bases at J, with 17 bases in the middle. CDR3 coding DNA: TGTGCCTGGAAAAGGGGGTCAAAAAAATACGAGCAGTACTTC. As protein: CAWKRGSKKYEQYF.

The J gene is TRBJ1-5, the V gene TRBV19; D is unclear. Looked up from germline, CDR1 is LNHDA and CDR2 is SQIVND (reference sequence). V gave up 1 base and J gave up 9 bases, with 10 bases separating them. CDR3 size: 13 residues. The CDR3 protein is CASSIGEMGPQHF. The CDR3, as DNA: TGTGCCAGTAGTATAGGGGAGATGGGGCCCCAGCATTTT.

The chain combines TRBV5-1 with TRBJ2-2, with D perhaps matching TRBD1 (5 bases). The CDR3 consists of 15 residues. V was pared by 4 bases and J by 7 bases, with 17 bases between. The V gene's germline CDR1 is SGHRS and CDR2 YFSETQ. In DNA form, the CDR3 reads TGCGCCAGCAGCCGTGGGGCCTCCGGATACGGGGAGCTGTTTTTT. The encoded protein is CASSRGASGYGELFF. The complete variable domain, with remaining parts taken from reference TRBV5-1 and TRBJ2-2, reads KAGVTQTPRYLIKTRGQQVTLSCSPISGHRSVSWYQQTPGQGLQFLFEYFSETQRNKGNFPGRFSGRQFSNSRSEMNVSTLELGDSALYLCASSRGASGYGELFFGEGSRLTVL.

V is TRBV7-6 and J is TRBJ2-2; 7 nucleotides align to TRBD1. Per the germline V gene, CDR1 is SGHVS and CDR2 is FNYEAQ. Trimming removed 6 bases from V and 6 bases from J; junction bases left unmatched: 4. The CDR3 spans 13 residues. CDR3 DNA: TGTGCCAGCAGAGACACAGGGGCCGGGGAGCTGTTTTTT. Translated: CASRDTGAGELFF.